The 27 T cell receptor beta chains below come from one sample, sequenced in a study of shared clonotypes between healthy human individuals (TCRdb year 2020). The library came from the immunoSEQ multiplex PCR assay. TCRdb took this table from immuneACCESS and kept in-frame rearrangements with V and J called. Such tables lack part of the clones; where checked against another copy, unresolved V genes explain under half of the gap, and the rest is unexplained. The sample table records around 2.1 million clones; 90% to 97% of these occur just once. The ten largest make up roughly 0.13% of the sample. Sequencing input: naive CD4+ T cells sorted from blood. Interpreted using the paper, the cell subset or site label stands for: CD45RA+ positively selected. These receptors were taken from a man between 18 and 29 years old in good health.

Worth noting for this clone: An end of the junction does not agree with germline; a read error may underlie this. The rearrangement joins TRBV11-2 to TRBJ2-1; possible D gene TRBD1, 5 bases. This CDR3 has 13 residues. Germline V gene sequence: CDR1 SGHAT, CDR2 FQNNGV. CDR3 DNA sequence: TGTGCCAGCAGTTTAGACAGAACCAATGAGCAGTTCTTC. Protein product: CASSLDRTNEQFF.

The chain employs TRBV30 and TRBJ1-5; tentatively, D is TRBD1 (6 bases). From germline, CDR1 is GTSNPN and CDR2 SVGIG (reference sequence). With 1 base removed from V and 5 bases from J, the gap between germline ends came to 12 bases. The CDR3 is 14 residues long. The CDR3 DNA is TGTGCCTGGAGTGCAGGGGCCCGTGATCAGCCCCAGCATTTT. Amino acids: CAWSAGARDQPQHF.

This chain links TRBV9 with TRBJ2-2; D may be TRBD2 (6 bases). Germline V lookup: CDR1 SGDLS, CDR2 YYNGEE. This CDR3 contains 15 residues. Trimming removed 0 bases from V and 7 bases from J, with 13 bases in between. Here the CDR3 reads CASSVAGGTVGELFF. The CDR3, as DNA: TGTGCCAGCAGCGTAGCTGGCGGGACGGTCGGGGAGCTGTTTTTT.

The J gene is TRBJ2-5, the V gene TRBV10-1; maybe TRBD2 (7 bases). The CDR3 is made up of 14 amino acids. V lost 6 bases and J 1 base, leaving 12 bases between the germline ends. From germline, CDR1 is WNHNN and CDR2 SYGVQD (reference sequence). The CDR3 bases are TGCGCCAGCAGCCCGGGGGGCAGCCAAGAGACCCAGTACTTC. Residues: CASSPGGSQETQYF.

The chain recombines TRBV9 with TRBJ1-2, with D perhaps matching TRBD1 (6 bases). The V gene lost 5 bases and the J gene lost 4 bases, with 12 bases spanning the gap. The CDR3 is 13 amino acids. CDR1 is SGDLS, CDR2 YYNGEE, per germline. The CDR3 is CASSSDRPYGYTF. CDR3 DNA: TGTGCCAGCAGTTCCGACAGGCCCTATGGCTACACCTTC.

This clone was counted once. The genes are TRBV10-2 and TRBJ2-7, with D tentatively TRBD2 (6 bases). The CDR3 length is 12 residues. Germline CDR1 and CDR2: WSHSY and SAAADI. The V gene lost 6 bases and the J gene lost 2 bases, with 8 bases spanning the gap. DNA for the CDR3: TGCGCCAGCAGAGGGACTCCCTACGAGCAGTACTTC. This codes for CASRGTPYEQYF.

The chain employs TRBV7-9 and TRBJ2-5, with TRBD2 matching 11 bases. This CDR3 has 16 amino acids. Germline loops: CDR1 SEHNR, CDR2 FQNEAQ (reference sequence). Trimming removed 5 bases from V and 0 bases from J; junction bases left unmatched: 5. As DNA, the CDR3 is TGTGCCAGCAGCAAGGGGACTAGCGGAAACCAAGAGACCCAGTACTTC. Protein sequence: CASSKGTSGNQETQYF. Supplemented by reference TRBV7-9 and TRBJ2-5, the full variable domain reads DTGVSQNPRHKITKRGQNVTFRCDPISEHNRLYWYRQTLGQGPEFLTYFQNEAQLEKSRLLSDRFSAERPKGSFSTLEIQRTEQGDSAMYLCASSKGTSGNQETQYFGPGTRLLVL.

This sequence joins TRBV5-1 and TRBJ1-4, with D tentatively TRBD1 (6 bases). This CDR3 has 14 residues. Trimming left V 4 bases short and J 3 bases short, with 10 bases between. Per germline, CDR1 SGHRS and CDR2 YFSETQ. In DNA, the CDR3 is TGCGCCAGCAGCCGGACAGAGGCTAATGAAAAACTGTTTTTT. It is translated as CASSRTEANEKLFF. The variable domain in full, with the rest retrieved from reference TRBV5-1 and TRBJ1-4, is KAGVTQTPRYLIKTRGQQVTLSCSPISGHRSVSWYQQTPGQGLQFLFEYFSETQRNKGNFPGRFSGRQFSNSRSEMNVSTLELGDSALYLCASSRTEANEKLFFGSGTQLSVL.

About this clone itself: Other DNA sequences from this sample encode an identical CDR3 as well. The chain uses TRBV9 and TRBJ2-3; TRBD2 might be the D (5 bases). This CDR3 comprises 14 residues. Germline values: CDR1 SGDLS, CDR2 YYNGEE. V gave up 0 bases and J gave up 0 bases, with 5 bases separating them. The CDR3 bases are TGTGCCAGCAGCGTAGCTAGCAGCACAGATACGCAGTATTTT. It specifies CASSVASSTDTQYF.

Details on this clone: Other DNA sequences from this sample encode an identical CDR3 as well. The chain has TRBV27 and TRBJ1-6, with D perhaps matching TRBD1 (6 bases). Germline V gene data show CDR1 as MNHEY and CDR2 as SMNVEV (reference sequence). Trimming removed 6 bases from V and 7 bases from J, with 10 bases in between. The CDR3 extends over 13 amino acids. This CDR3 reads CASSQQGNSPLHF. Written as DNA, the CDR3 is TGTGCCAGCAGCCAACAGGGAAATTCACCCCTCCACTTT.

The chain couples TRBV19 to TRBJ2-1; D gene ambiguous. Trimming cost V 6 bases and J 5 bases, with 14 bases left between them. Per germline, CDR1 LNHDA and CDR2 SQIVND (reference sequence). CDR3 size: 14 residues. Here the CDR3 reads CASSLLSGHNEQFF. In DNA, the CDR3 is TGTGCCAGTAGCCTACTTTCCGGACACAATGAGCAGTTCTTC.

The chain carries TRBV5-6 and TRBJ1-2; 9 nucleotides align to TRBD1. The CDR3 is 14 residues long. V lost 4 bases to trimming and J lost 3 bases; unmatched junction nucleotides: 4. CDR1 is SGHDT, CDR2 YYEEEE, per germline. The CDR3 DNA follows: TGTGCCAGCAGCAAGACAGGGGGGTACTATGGCTACACCTTC. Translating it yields CASSKTGGYYGYTF.

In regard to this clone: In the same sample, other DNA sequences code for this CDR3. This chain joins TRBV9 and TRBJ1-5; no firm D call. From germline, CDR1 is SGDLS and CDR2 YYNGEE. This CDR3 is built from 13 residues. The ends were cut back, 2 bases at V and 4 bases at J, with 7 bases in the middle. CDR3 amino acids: CASSVAGNQPQHF. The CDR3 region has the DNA TGTGCCAGCAGCGTGGCGGGGAATCAGCCCCAGCATTTT.

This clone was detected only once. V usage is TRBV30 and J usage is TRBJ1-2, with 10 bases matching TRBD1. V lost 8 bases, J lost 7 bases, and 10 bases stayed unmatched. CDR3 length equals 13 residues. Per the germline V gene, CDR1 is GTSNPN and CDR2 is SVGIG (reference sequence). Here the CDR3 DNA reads TGTGCCCAAAGCGAGACAGGGGGCTCTGGCTACACCTTC. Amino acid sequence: CAQSETGGSGYTF. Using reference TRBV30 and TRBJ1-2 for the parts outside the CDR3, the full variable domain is SQTIHQWPATLVQPVGSPLSLECTVEGTSNPNLYWYRQAAGRGLQLLFYSVGIGQISSEVPQNLSASRPQDRQFILSSKKLLLSDSGFYLCAQSETGGSGYTFGSGTRLTVV.

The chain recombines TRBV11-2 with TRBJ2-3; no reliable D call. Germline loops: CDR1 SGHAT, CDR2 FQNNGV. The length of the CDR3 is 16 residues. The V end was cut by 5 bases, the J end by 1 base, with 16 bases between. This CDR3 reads CASSPQRMLRTDTQYF. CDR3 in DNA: TGTGCCAGCAGCCCGCAGAGGATGTTACGCACAGATACGCAGTATTTT.

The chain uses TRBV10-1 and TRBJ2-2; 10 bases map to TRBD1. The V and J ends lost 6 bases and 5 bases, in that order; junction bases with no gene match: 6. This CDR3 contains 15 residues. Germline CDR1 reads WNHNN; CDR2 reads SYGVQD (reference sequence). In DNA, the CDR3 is TGCGCCAGCAGCTTTGGACAGGGGGGAACCGGGGAGCTGTTTTTT. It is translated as CASSFGQGGTGELFF.

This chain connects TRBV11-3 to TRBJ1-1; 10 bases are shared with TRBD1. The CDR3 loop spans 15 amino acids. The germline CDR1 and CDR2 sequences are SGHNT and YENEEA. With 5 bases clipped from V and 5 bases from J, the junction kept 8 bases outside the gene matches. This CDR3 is CASSRQGQGGTEAFF. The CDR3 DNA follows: TGTGCCAGCAGCCGCCAAGGACAGGGGGGGACTGAAGCTTTCTTT.

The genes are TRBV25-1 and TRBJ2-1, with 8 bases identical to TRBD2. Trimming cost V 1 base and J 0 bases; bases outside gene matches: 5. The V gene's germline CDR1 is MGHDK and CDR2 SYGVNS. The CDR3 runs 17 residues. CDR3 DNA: TGTGCCAGCAGTGAATGGGAGCGGGGGAGCTCCTACAATGAGCAGTTCTTC. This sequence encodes CASSEWERGSSYNEQFF.

The chain's CDR3 is CASSFSLNEKLFF. The CDR3 DNA follows: TGCGCCAGCAGCTTTTCCCTTAATGAAAAACTGTTTTTT. The genes are TRBV5-1 and TRBJ1-4; D not certain. The germline V gene encodes CDR1 SGHRS and CDR2 YFSETQ. The CDR3 extends over 13 amino acids. Trimming stripped 2 bases from V and 4 bases from J, with 6 bases between.

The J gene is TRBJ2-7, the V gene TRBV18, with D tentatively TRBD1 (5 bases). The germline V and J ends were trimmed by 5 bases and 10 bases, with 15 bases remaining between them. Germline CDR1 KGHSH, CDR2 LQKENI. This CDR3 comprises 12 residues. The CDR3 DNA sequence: TGTGCCAGCTCATCCCGGCAGGGTGGCCAGTACTTC. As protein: CASSSRQGGQYF.

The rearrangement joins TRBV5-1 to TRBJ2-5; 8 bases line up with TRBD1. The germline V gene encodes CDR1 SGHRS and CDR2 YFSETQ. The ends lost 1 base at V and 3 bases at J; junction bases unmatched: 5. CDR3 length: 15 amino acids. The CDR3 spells CASSLQGAGEETQYF. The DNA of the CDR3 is TGCGCCAGCAGCTTGCAGGGGGCAGGTGAAGAGACCCAGTACTTC.

The CDR3 nucleotides read TGTGCCATCAGTGAGTCGATGGGGGTAGAAGAGACCCAGTACTTC. This codes for CAISESMGVEETQYF. The chain recombines TRBV10-3 with TRBJ2-5; D might be TRBD1 or TRBD2, each matching 5 bases. Trimming stripped 0 bases from V and 3 bases from J, with 11 bases between. CDR1 ENHRY and CDR2 SYGVKD come from the germline V gene. There are 15 residues in the CDR3.

CDR3 protein: CASSLTGQGALEQYF. The CDR3 bases are TGCGCCAGCAGCTTGACGGGTCAGGGGGCATTAGAGCAGTACTTC. The rearrangement links TRBV5-1 to TRBJ2-7; 8 bases agree with TRBD1. The germline V gene has CDR1 SGHRS and CDR2 YFSETQ. This CDR3 spans 15 amino acids. Trimming at V came to 1 base and at J to 7 bases, leaving 10 bases not matched to a gene. The whole variable domain, filled in from reference TRBV5-1 and TRBJ2-7, reads KAGVTQTPRYLIKTRGQQVTLSCSPISGHRSVSWYQQTPGQGLQFLFEYFSETQRNKGNFPGRFSGRQFSNSRSEMNVSTLELGDSALYLCASSLTGQGALEQYFGPGTRLTVT.

Here the CDR3 reads CASSPTGGVKNIQYF. The CDR3 DNA reads as TGTGCCAGCAGTCCCACAGGGGGCGTCAAAAACATTCAGTACTTC. The chain combines TRBV5-6 with TRBJ2-4; 9 bases agree with TRBD1. V shed 5 bases and J 3 bases; nucleotides not matched to a gene: 6. Per germline, CDR1 SGHDT and CDR2 YYEEEE. The CDR3 runs to 15 residues.

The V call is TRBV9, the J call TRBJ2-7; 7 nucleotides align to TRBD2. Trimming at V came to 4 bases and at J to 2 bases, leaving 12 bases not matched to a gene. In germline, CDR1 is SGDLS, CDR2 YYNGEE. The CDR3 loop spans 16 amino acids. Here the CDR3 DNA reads TGTGCCAGCAGCCCGTCTGAGGGAGGGCCCCCCTACGAGCAGTACTTC. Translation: CASSPSEGGPPYEQYF.

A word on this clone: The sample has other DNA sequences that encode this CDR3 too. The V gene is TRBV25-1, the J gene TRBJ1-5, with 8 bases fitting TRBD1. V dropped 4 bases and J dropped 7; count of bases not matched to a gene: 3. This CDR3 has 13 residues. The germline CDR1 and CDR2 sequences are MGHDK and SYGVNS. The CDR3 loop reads CASSGTGPQPQHF. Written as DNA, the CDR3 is TGTGCCAGCAGTGGGACAGGGCCGCAGCCCCAGCATTTT.

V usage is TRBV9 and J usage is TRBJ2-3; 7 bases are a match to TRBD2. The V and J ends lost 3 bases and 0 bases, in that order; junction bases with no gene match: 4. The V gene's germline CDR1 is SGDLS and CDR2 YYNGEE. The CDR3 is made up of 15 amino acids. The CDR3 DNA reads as TGTGCCAGCAGCGGGGGACTACAGAGCACAGATACGCAGTATTTT. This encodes CASSGGLQSTDTQYF.